The sequence of this T cell receptor (beta chain) was determined in a study of T-cell memory formation after mild COVID-19. MiXCR, run by TCRdb on the 5' RACE reads, gives a single entry per CDR3 protein. The sample lists hundreds of thousands of distinct CDR3 sequences, about a sixth seen once, with about 12% in the top ten. The CDR3 covers 15 residues. Germline assignment: CDR1 LNHDA and CDR2 SQIVND (reference sequence). Between the trimmed V and J ends, which lost 2 bases and 5 bases, there was a span of 15 bases. Comment on this clonotype: Its cognate antigen is unknown.

Study-wide results and limits: Some SARS-CoV-2-responding clones were already detected in memory before infection.

The source of this sequence is an adult woman who had mild COVID-19 (a few samples of this study predate the infection). Cell type and time point are not known. This sequence joins TRBV19 and TRBJ2-5, with D maybe TRBD2 (5 bases). Material: PBMCs or a T cell subset sorted from them (not recorded which). The CDR3, as DNA: TGTGCCAGTAGTATATCCATCCTCGGGGTGGAGACCCAGTACTTC. This sequence encodes CASSISILGVETQYF.